The 12 T cell receptor beta chains listed next were all sequenced from one sample in a study of beta chain features in type 1 diabetes. Expressed TCRB transcripts were sequenced after all isolated RNA was converted to cDNA. Some clones are missing from TCRdb's copy, which holds only in-frame ones; the method was immunoSEQ multiplex PCR. The table lists around 450,000 clones, 9.5% to 12% of them singletons. Sequenced material: naive CD4+ T cells from blood. Receptors originate from a woman aged 18-29 years in good health.

This clone was counted only a few times. V gene TRBV29-1 combines with J gene TRBJ1-5, with 7 bases identical to TRBD1. CDR3 length: 12 amino acids. Germline CDR1 SQVTM, CDR2 ANQGSEA. J was trimmed by 7 bases and V by 4 bases; bases with no gene match: 4. The CDR3 nucleotides read TGCAGCGTTGTTACACAGGGGCAGCCCCAGCATTTT. Encoded protein: CSVVTQGQPQHF.

Note on this clone: Within the sample, other DNA sequences also encode this same CDR3. CDR3 protein: CASSVLAGGTDTQYF. CDR3 DNA sequence: TGTGCCAGCAGCGTACTGGCAGGGGGCACAGATACGCAGTATTTT. The chain couples TRBV9 to TRBJ2-3; the D gene is possibly TRBD1 (6 bases). V gave up 1 base and J gave up 1 base, with 10 bases separating them. The CDR3 extends over 15 amino acids. Germline-derived CDR1 and CDR2 are SGDLS and YYNGEE.

This clone was counted a few times. The sample holds other DNA sequences that translate to the same CDR3. This chain joins TRBV29-1 and TRBJ2-3; D call uncertain. CDR3 size: 12 residues. Germline V CDR1 and CDR2: SQVTM, ANQGSEA. With 3 bases removed from V and 1 base from J, the gap between germline ends came to 5 bases. This CDR3 is CSVDGGTDTQYF. The CDR3 DNA reads as TGCAGCGTTGATGGTGGCACAGATACGCAGTATTTT.

This clone was recorded a few times. V and J are TRBV2 and TRBJ2-3, with unresolved D. CDR1 and CDR2 (germline): SNHLY, FYNNEI. This CDR3 is built from 16 residues. Trimming removed 3 bases at V and 0 bases at J, with 13 bases between. CDR3 sequence: CASSEVRSSSTDTQYF. CDR3 DNA: TGTGCCAGCAGTGAGGTTAGGTCCTCTAGCACAGATACGCAGTATTTT.

This clone was found a few times. CDR3 sequence: CASSFGEKLFF. CDR3 DNA sequence: TGCGCCAGCAGCTTCGGTGAAAAACTGTTTTTT. This chain uses TRBV5-1 with TRBJ1-4; D gene ambiguous. The germline V gene has CDR1 SGHRS and CDR2 YFSETQ. CDR3 size: 11 residues. V lost 2 bases to trimming and J lost 7 bases, with 3 bases between them.

This clone was counted a few times. The sample carries other DNA sequences with the same CDR3. V and J are TRBV5-4 and TRBJ2-2; D gene uncertain. This CDR3 comprises 12 residues. Germline V gene sequence: CDR1 SGHNT, CDR2 YYREEE (reference sequence). Deletions cut 5 bases from V and 5 bases from J, with 7 bases between. The CDR3 region is CASSPLTGELFF. The CDR3 region has the DNA TGTGCCAGCAGTCCCCTGACCGGGGAGCTGTTTTTT.

The J gene is TRBJ2-7, the V gene TRBV4-1; D remains unclear. Trimming shortened V by 1 base and J by 3 bases, and 7 bases separated the two germline ends. Germline V gene sequence: CDR1 MGHRA, CDR2 YSYEKL. CDR3 length: 13 residues. CDR3 loop: CASSQGILYEQYF. As DNA, the CDR3 is TGCGCCAGCAGCCAAGGGATCCTCTACGAGCAGTACTTC.

In this sample, this clone turned up a few times. This chain joins TRBV9 and TRBJ2-3, with 10 positions matching TRBD2. Trimming cost V 1 base and J 6 bases; bases outside gene matches: 2. Germline-derived CDR1 and CDR2 are SGDLS and YYNGEE. The CDR3 has 14 residues. The CDR3 DNA follows: TGTGCCAGCAGCGTATCTAGCGGGAGCGATACGCAGTATTTT. Its translation: CASSVSSGSDTQYF.

This chain joins TRBV28 and TRBJ1-5, with D hard to call. This CDR3 comprises 9 residues. Germline V gene lookup returns CDR1 MDHEN and CDR2 SYDVKM. CDR3 in DNA: TGTGGGAAAGAACAGCCCCAGCATTTT. Translating gives CGKEQPQHF.

This clone was observed at least ten times. Other nucleotide sequences in the sample specify the same CDR3. The chain combines TRBV29-1 with TRBJ2-3, with TRBD1 matching over 8 bases. The V gene's germline CDR1 is SQVTM and CDR2 ANQGSEA. V shed 4 bases and J 3 bases; nucleotides not matched to a gene: 3. This CDR3 region has 13 residues. The DNA for the CDR3 is TGCAGCGTTGGGACAGGGCCAACAGATACGCAGTATTTT. Protein: CSVGTGPTDTQYF.

This clone was recorded a few times. J is TRBJ2-7 and V is TRBV18; the D is unclear. Germline V CDR1 and CDR2: KGHSH, LQKENI. The CDR3 extends over 13 amino acids. The CDR3 region has the DNA TGTGCCAGCTCACCAGGAATCCAGACCCAATACCACGTC. Residues: CASSPGIQTQYHV.

V usage is TRBV12-5 and J usage is TRBJ2-1, with 10 bases identical to TRBD2. The CDR3 runs 17 residues. Trimming took 1 base from V and 7 from J; bases not matched to a gene: 10. Per the germline V gene, CDR1 is LGHNT and CDR2 is FRNRAP. The CDR3 DNA is TGTGCTAGTGGTTTGGGAAAAATAGCGGGGGGAGTGAATGAGCAGTTCTTC. Protein sequence: CASGLGKIAGGVNEQFF.